One and the same sample provided the 19 T cell receptor beta chains below, sequenced in a study of shared clonotypes between healthy human individuals. Profiling relied on immunoSEQ multiplex PCR, and the TCRdb table lists in-frame clones only, not all of them. The sample has 2 million to 2.5 million clones; about 94% are singletons. Sequencing was done on a sample of naive CD4+ T cells sorted from blood. Subset: CD45RA+ positively selected. The receptors derive from a man between 18 and 29 years old in good health.

In DNA, the CDR3 is TGTGCCTGGAGTGACTTAAGAGGGGTTCAGCCCCAGCATTTT. Protein: CAWSDLRGVQPQHF. The chain couples TRBV30 to TRBJ1-5, with a weak D call TRBD1 (5 bases). Germline assignment: CDR1 GTSNPN and CDR2 SVGIG (reference sequence). V was trimmed by 1 base and J by 6 bases, leaving 13 bases between them. The CDR3 is 14 residues long.

V gene TRBV29-1 combines with J gene TRBJ2-5; 9 nucleotides match TRBD1. Unmatched junction bases numbered 7, after V lost 6 bases and J lost 5 bases. The CDR3 length is 13 residues. CDR1 is SQVTM, CDR2 ANQGSEA, per germline. The CDR3 here is CSVGTGPGETQYF. The CDR3 nucleotides read TGCAGCGTAGGGACAGGGCCAGGGGAGACCCAGTACTTC.

This rearrangement joins TRBV25-1 to TRBJ2-7; D might be TRBD1 (5 bases). In germline, CDR1 is MGHDK, CDR2 SYGVNS. Trimming left V 5 bases short and J 5 bases short, with 16 bases between. The CDR3 runs 14 residues. The CDR3: CASSRTSTVDEQYF. As DNA, the CDR3 is TGTGCCAGCAGTCGGACCTCGACAGTGGACGAGCAGTACTTC.

The chain uses TRBV2 and TRBJ2-1; TRBD2 is a possible D gene (6 bases). CDR3 length: 15 amino acids. V lost 5 bases, J lost 3 bases, and 14 bases lay in between. In germline, CDR1 is SNHLY, CDR2 FYNNEI. CDR3 region: CASSPELAVYNEQFF. In DNA, the CDR3 is TGTGCCAGCAGTCCCGAGTTAGCGGTCTACAATGAGCAGTTCTTC. Full variable domain (rest looked up from reference TRBV2 and TRBJ2-1): EPEVTQTPSHQVTQMGQEVILRCVPISNHLYFYWYRQILGQKVEFLVSFYNNEISEKSEIFDDQFSVERPDGSNFTLKIRSTKLEDSAMYFCASSPELAVYNEQFFGPGTRLTVL.

The V and J genes are TRBV7-2 and TRBJ1-6; D is undetermined. Germline CDR1 and CDR2: SGHTA and FQGNSA. The CDR3 totals 17 residues. The V end was cut by 1 base, the J end by 4 bases, with 14 bases between. CDR3 bases: TGTGCCAGCAGCTTAGAACAGATCGACCTTTATAATTCACCCCTCCACTTT. Translation gives CASSLEQIDLYNSPLHF.

The chain carries TRBV11-2 and TRBJ2-7; D remains unclear. V was cut by 3 bases and J by 2 bases, with 11 bases left in between. The germline V gene has CDR1 SGHAT and CDR2 FQNNGV. This CDR3 has 14 residues. The chain's CDR3 is CASSFYPAAYEQYF. The DNA of the CDR3 is TGTGCCAGCAGCTTTTATCCAGCCGCCTACGAGCAGTACTTC.

The gene calls are TRBV30 and TRBJ1-6; tentatively, D is TRBD1 (6 bases). The CDR3 runs 13 residues. Germline V gene lookup returns CDR1 GTSNPN and CDR2 SVGIG (reference sequence). With 2 bases removed from V and 6 bases from J, the gap between germline ends came to 8 bases. CDR3 nucleotides: TGTGCCTGGAGTACGGACAGTAATTCACCCCTCCACTTT. Residues: CAWSTDSNSPLHF.

The gene calls are TRBV9 and TRBJ2-1; the D gene is possibly TRBD2 (5 bases). CDR1 and CDR2 (germline): SGDLS, YYNGEE. The CDR3 is made up of 14 amino acids. V dropped 5 bases and J dropped 9 bases, with 18 bases sitting between them. The CDR3 region has the DNA TGTGCCAGCAGTGGCCACATTCTAGCACCTGAGCAGTTCTTC. Translating it yields CASSGHILAPEQFF.

This chain joins TRBV7-2 and TRBJ2-2, with D tentatively TRBD1 (6 bases). V was clipped by 6 bases and J by 9 bases, with 20 bases between them. The CDR3 runs 15 residues. The germline V gene encodes CDR1 SGHTA and CDR2 FQGNSA. The CDR3 loop is CASRDRDTGSRELFF. Written as DNA, the CDR3 is TGTGCCAGCAGAGACCGGGACACGGGTAGCCGGGAGCTGTTTTTT.

This chain joins TRBV7-9 and TRBJ2-3; D possibly corresponds to TRBD1 (5 bases). The V gene lost 5 bases and the J gene lost 4 bases, with 13 bases spanning the gap. Germline CDR1 reads SEHNR; CDR2 reads FQNEAQ (reference sequence). This CDR3 region has 14 residues. The CDR3 sequence is CASSPRTPPDTQYF. The CDR3 nucleotides read TGTGCCAGCAGCCCACGGACACCCCCAGATACGCAGTATTTT.

This clone was seen a single time. The chain carries TRBV6-1 and TRBJ2-7; tentative D call: TRBD2 (5 bases). In germline, CDR1 is MNHNS, CDR2 SASEGT. The length of the CDR3 is 14 residues. Trimming removed 4 bases from V and 0 bases from J, with 10 bases in between. The CDR3 loop reads CASSGRTGSYEQYF. In nucleotides, the CDR3 is TGTGCCAGCAGTGGTCGGACTGGCTCCTACGAGCAGTACTTC.

The V call is TRBV7-8, the J call TRBJ2-6; D is unclear. The CDR3 consists of 16 residues. Trimming took off 7 bases at V and 0 bases at J, with 13 bases between the two ends. Germline V gives CDR1 SGHVS, CDR2 FQNEAQ. Written as DNA, the CDR3 is TGTGCCAGCACCCCGTCAGGAAGCTCTGGGGCCAACGTCCTGACTTTC. As protein: CASTPSGSSGANVLTF.

In this sample, this clone turned up a few times. This sequence joins TRBV6-1 and TRBJ1-5; 11 bases are a match to TRBD1. Germline V CDR1 and CDR2: MNHNS, SASEGT. V gave up 3 bases and J gave up 9 bases; unmatched junction bases: 4. CDR3 length: 14 residues. Here the CDR3 reads CASSEGDRGWPQHF. In DNA, the CDR3 is TGTGCCAGCAGTGAGGGGGACAGGGGGTGGCCCCAGCATTTT.

This clone was detected only a few times. Distinct nucleotide sequences in the sample also encode this CDR3. The chain combines TRBV18 with TRBJ1-3; the D gene is possibly TRBD1 (5 bases). Germline CDR1 is KGHSH and CDR2 is LQKENI. V lost 2 bases and J lost 1, with 9 bases in between. This CDR3 is built from 15 residues. CDR3 loop: CASSPSPGSGNTIYF. In nucleotides, the CDR3 is TGTGCCAGCTCACCATCCCCAGGGTCTGGAAACACCATATATTTT.

This sequence joins TRBV5-1 and TRBJ2-3; D might be TRBD2 (6 bases). The germline V and J ends were trimmed by 7 bases and 0 bases, with 12 bases remaining between them. The CDR3 loop spans 14 amino acids. From germline, CDR1 is SGHRS and CDR2 YFSETQ. CDR3 bases: TGCGCCAGCCGGAGCGGGTATAGCACAGATACGCAGTATTTT. This translates into CASRSGYSTDTQYF.

The CDR3 here is CASSPAQAANSPLHF. CDR3 DNA sequence: TGTGCCAGCAGCCCAGCCCAGGCAGCAAATTCACCCCTCCACTTT. This chain joins TRBV9 and TRBJ1-6; D gene uncertain. The CDR3 is 15 amino acids. From germline, CDR1 is SGDLS and CDR2 YYNGEE. The germline V and J ends were trimmed by 4 bases and 7 bases, with 15 bases remaining between them.

The chain is built from TRBV2 and TRBJ2-7; no clear D. Germline V CDR1 and CDR2: SNHLY, FYNNEI. Trimming left V 5 bases short and J 4 bases short, with 9 bases between. CDR3 length: 12 amino acids. The CDR3 reads CASSRSLYEQYF. As DNA, the CDR3 is TGTGCCAGCAGTCGGTCCCTTTACGAGCAGTACTTC.

The V and J genes are TRBV5-1 and TRBJ2-1; weak D call: TRBD2 (5 bases). The germline V and J ends were trimmed by 0 bases and 3 bases, with 16 bases remaining between them. CDR1 and CDR2 (germline): SGHRS, YFSETQ. The CDR3 extends over 17 amino acids. The CDR3 bases are TGCGCCAGCAGCTTGGGAGGGAGCATGGTTTACTACAATGAGCAGTTCTTC. This gives the protein CASSLGGSMVYYNEQFF.

This chain connects TRBV27 to TRBJ2-2; D assignment may be TRBD1 or TRBD2 (5 bases each). CDR1 and CDR2 from the germline V gene are MNHEY and SMNVEV (reference sequence). V was trimmed by 5 bases and J by 7 bases, leaving 17 bases between them. The CDR3 has 15 residues. As DNA, the CDR3 is TGTGCCAGCAGTCCAATTCCGGGGACGGGCGGGGAGCTGTTTTTT. Translation: CASSPIPGTGGELFF.